The table lists the clone carrying this T cell receptor beta chain with a few counts. It was with a sample-barcoded 5' primer and a J-beta primer mix that a second PCR of roughly 7 to 11 cycles was run. TCRdb reanalysed the 5' RACE reads using MiXCR and keeps one entry per CDR3 protein. Altogether 700,000 or so distinct CDR3 sequences are present, 35% to 50% being singletons, with the ten largest covering 25% to 35%. This CDR3 has 15 residues. From germline, CDR1 is MNHEY and CDR2 SVGEGT. V shed 5 bases, J shed 4 bases, and the junction held 9 bases outside the gene matches. This sample was included in a study of blood T cells in healthy people across ages.

The specimen was blood. The chain carries TRBV6-2 or TRBV6-3 and TRBJ2-5; TRBD1 agrees at 8 bases. This receptor was identified in a man at least 80 years old in good health. CDR3 coding DNA: TGTGCCAGCAGTCGGACAGGGACCGTGGTAGAGACCCAGTACTTC. This encodes CASSRTGTVVETQYF.